The 8 T cell receptor beta chains listed next were all sequenced from one sample in a study of response to subunit inactivated influenza vaccine. MiXCR was run by TCRdb on the RT-PCR reads, yielding one entry per CDR3 protein. The sample lists under 200,000 distinct CDR3 sequences; less than 15% were seen once. These same data were also listed under a study on T cells expressing NK-cell markers. As reported in that work: UMI-tagged 5'RACE template switching yielded the TCR beta cDNA.

The material sequenced was CD8+ T cells sorted from PBMCs, taken roughly 12 days after vaccination. The origin of the receptors is a man aged 50 to 60 who received an inactivated influenza vaccine.

This clonotype was observed a few times. The J gene is TRBJ2-5, the V gene TRBV11-2, with 9 positions matching TRBD1. After removal of 4 bases from V and 5 bases from J, the junction contained 2 bases not matched to a gene. Germline V CDR1 and CDR2: SGHAT, FQNNGV. The CDR3 runs 13 residues. For the CDR3, the DNA is TGTGCCAGCAGCTCACAGGGGGCGGAGACCCAGTACTTC. Protein product: CASSSQGAETQYF.

The J gene is TRBJ1-5, the V gene TRBV28, with 8 bases lining up with TRBD1. This CDR3 region has 15 residues. Germline trimming cut 9 bases from V and 1 base from J; bases unmatched to any gene: 8. Germline CDR1 reads MDHEN; CDR2 reads SYDVKM. CDR3 coding DNA: TGTGCCAGAAGACAGTACAGGGGGAGCAATCAGCCCCAGCATTTT. Translated: CARRQYRGSNQPQHF.

This chain links TRBV5-6 with TRBJ2-7; D uncertain. The ends were cut back, 9 bases at V and 9 bases at J, with 22 bases in the middle. The CDR3 totals 13 residues. Germline lookup yields CDR1 SGHDT and CDR2 YYEEEE. In nucleotides, the CDR3 is TGTGCCATGAGCACCGGTCCCGGATGCTCGCAGTACTTC. Protein product: CAMSTGPGCSQYF.

This clonotype was recorded many times. This chain links TRBV29-1 with TRBJ2-7; 8 nucleotides align to TRBD1. Germline V CDR1 and CDR2: SQVTM, ANQGSEA. The CDR3 is made up of 15 amino acids. Trimming removed 3 bases from V and 1 base from J; junction bases left unmatched: 8. CDR3 sequence (DNA): TGCAGCGTTGATATGGGCAGGGGGCCGTCCTACGAGCAGTACTTC. Its translation: CSVDMGRGPSYEQYF.

This clonotype was observed many times. The chain couples TRBV7-8 to TRBJ2-3; TRBD2 agrees at 9 bases. J gave up 3 bases and V 0 bases, and 4 bases lay outside the gene matches. The CDR3 spans 16 residues. CDR1 and CDR2 from the germline V gene are SGHVS and FQNEAQ. CDR3 in amino acids: CASSLAAGGPTDTQYF. The CDR3 DNA reads TGTGCCAGCAGCTTAGCGGCGGGAGGGCCAACAGATACGCAGTATTTT.

The chain employs TRBV20-1 and TRBJ2-1; TRBD1 aligns across 8 bases. CDR1 and CDR2 (germline): DFQATT, SNEGSKA (reference sequence). Trimming removed 3 bases from V and 3 bases from J; junction bases left unmatched: 16. CDR3 length: 18 amino acids. The CDR3 bases are TGCAGTGCTAGCGGCCTCTTCTTGTGGACAGGGTTCTACAATGAGCAGTTCTTC. Protein product: CSASGLFLWTGFYNEQFF.

By frequency in the sample, this clonotype is medium-sized. For the CDR3, the DNA is TGTGCCAGCAGTCCCCGCGCCGTAGAGGGGGCCGGGGAGCTGTTTTTT. It encodes CASSPRAVEGAGELFF. The gene calls are TRBV12-3 or TRBV12-4 and TRBJ2-2, with D perhaps matching TRBD1 (6 bases). CDR3 length equals 16 residues. The V end lost 5 bases, the J end lost 6 bases, and 19 bases lay between the germline ends.

This clonotype was counted only a few times. The chain couples TRBV4-1 to TRBJ2-7; 10 bases map to TRBD1. V was pared by 3 bases and J by 3 bases, with 2 bases of the junction left unmatched. This CDR3 region has 14 residues. Germline V gene data show CDR1 as MGHRA and CDR2 as YSYEKL. In DNA, the CDR3 is TGCGCCAGCAGCCACCGGGACAGGGGCTACGAGCAGTACTTC. Encoded protein: CASSHRDRGYEQYF.